This T cell receptor beta chain was identified during a study of response to subunit inactivated influenza vaccine (dated by TCRdb to 2017 to 2018). For the wider study: The study used deep quantitative T cell receptor repertoire profiling to track responses to a trivalent subunit inactivated influenza vaccine. Study-wide conclusions, independent of this receptor: It was suggested by the authors that each seasonal influenza vaccination may recruit only a limited number of new T cells.

Sample time point, as interpreted from the label and publication: 45 days after influenza vaccine administration. This clonotype showed up many times. The specificity of this receptor is unknown. No per-base quality is available; no much larger clone lies one base away. Relative to germline, V is missing 3 bases and J is missing 2 bases, with 5 bases of the junction outside any gene match. The CDR3 goes from the cysteine to the phenylalanine over 16 residues. The kept DNA is CDR3 alone, 48 bases in frame from the first base. Taken from the germline V gene, the CDR1 and CDR2 loops are SGHRS and YFSETQ. Receptor amplification or capture employed RT-PCR. The instrument was an Illumina HiSeq 2500. Starting from the raw public reads, TCRdb applied fastp trimming at Q25, assembled clones with MiXCR and retained in-frame beta chains. When rows share a CDR3 protein, they turn into one entry using the most common DNA and genes. Present in this sample are 150,000 to 200,000 distinct CDR3 sequences, roughly a tenth of which were seen just once. The ten largest make up roughly an eighth of the sample.

Here the chain combines TRBV5-1 and TRBJ2-1; TRBD2 agrees with 10 junctional bases. The specimen was non-naive T cells sorted from PBMCs, collected 40 to 50 days after vaccination. The sample's cell subset or site, from its label and the paper: memory T cell fraction. The clonotype was recovered from a man aged 45-65 years who received an inactivated influenza vaccine. Donor details come from another sample of the same person, matched by shared clones. This receptor carries the CDR3 CASSSSGRGAYNEQFF. The bases read TGCGCCAGCAGCTCTAGCGGGAGAGGCGCCTACAATGAGCAGTTCTTC.